This entry lists 20 T cell receptor beta chains sequenced from one sample in a study of shared clonotypes between healthy human individuals. Only in-frame clones appear in the TCRdb table, and some are missing; sequencing was by immunoSEQ multiplex PCR. The table includes more than 400,000 clones, over 75% detected once. Specimen: PBMCs. The receptors originated from a woman aged 40 to 50 in good health. Some clones in this sample may be carry-over from other donors' samples.

The V call is TRBV7-8, the J call TRBJ2-1; a possible D gene is TRBD2 (6 bases). CDR1 is SGHVS, CDR2 FQNEAQ, per germline. The CDR3 has 17 residues. V lost 2 bases, J lost 9 bases, and 23 bases lay in between. The CDR3 is CASSLKRLGAGRTEQFF. The CDR3 DNA reads TGTGCCAGCAGCTTAAAGCGTTTAGGGGCGGGACGTACTGAGCAGTTCTTC.

The CDR3 coding sequence is TGCGCCAGCAGCGCCAGTACCGAGCAGTACTTC. This gives the protein CASSASTEQYF. This sequence joins TRBV5-1 and TRBJ2-7; D unclear. Germline assignment: CDR1 SGHRS and CDR2 YFSETQ. V shed 4 bases and J shed 6 bases, with 8 bases lying between them. This CDR3 spans 11 amino acids.

In its sample, this clone was seen once. The chain employs TRBV7-2 and TRBJ1-2; the D is unclear. Trimming pared 5 bases from V and 3 bases from J, leaving 10 bases between. The CDR3 is made up of 13 amino acids. CDR1 is SGHTA and CDR2 is FQGNSA in the germline V gene. The CDR3 region is CASSPSGDYGYTF. CDR3 in DNA: TGTGCCAGCAGCCCCAGCGGGGACTATGGCTACACCTTC.

This clone was observed once. V and J are TRBV4-1 and TRBJ2-1; 12 bases match TRBD2. CDR1 and CDR2 (germline): MGHRA, YSYEKL. The CDR3 has 16 residues. V shed 2 bases and J 5 bases; nucleotides not matched to a gene: 4. In DNA, the CDR3 is TGCGCCAGCAGCCAACCCCCTAGCGGGAGGGACAATGAGCAGTTCTTC. It specifies CASSQPPSGRDNEQFF.

The rearrangement links TRBV11-2 to TRBJ2-7, with D tentatively TRBD1 (6 bases). The germline CDR1 and CDR2 sequences are SGHAT and FQNNGV. CDR3 length: 14 amino acids. V was cut by 5 bases and J by 0 bases, with 11 bases left in between. The CDR3 DNA follows: TGTGCCAGCAGCCCCGACAGGAACTCCTACGAGCAGTACTTC. This codes for CASSPDRNSYEQYF.

To note about this clone: A much larger clone differs by one base, so this may be a read error. Other DNA sequences from this sample encode an identical CDR3 as well. V usage is TRBV27 and J usage is TRBJ2-7; D possibly corresponds to TRBD2 (6 bases). This CDR3 has 16 residues. V was trimmed by 2 bases and J by 1 base, leaving 15 bases between them. From germline, CDR1 is MNHEY and CDR2 SMNVEV (reference sequence). The CDR3 loop is CASSLPGGPASYEQYF. In nucleotides, the CDR3 is TGTGCCAGCAGTTTACCCGGGGGACCGGCATCCTACGAGCAGTACTTC.

CDR3 amino acids: CASSLGSSGSGGETQYF. In DNA, the CDR3 is TGTGCCAGCAGCTTAGGGTCTAGCGGGAGTGGAGGGGAGACCCAGTACTTC. The chain links TRBV7-2 to TRBJ2-5; 10 positions match TRBD2. Per the germline V gene, CDR1 is SGHTA and CDR2 is FQGNSA. Trimming removed 1 base from V and 5 bases from J; junction bases left unmatched: 10. This CDR3 is 17 amino acids long.

For this clone: This likely came from a read error, as a far larger clone is one base away. Because the CDR3 is missing its conserved closing phenylalanine or tryptophan, this is likely a read error. The sample contains more than one DNA sequence encoding this CDR3. This sequence joins TRBV6-1 and TRBJ2-7; perhaps TRBD1 as D (6 bases). CDR1 is MNHNS, CDR2 SASEGT, per germline. The V end lost 2 bases, the J end lost 2 bases, and 13 bases lay between the germline ends. The CDR3 runs to 15 residues. The CDR3 region has the DNA TGTGCCAGCAGTGAAAGTGTGGGGGCCCCCTACGAGCAGTACCTC. It is translated as CASSESVGAPYEQYL.

This clone was observed once. The chain has TRBV7-6 and TRBJ1-4; D is uncertain. CDR3 length equals 13 residues. V dropped 5 bases and J dropped 5 bases, with 9 bases sitting between them. In germline, CDR1 is SGHVS, CDR2 FNYEAQ. As DNA, the CDR3 is TGTGCCAGCAGCCCGGACGGGAATGAAAAACTGTTTTTT. Translating gives CASSPDGNEKLFF.

A remark on this clone: A far more abundant clone sits one base away, making this likely a read error. Other DNA sequences in this specimen translate into the identical CDR3. The V call is TRBV15, the J call TRBJ2-2; D is unclear. Germline CDR1 reads LNHNV; CDR2 reads YYDKDF (reference sequence). CDR3 length equals 16 residues. CDR3 bases: TGCGCCACCAGCAGAGGCACCACCGAAAACACCGGGGAGCTGTTTTTT. Protein: CATSRGTTENTGELFF.

The chain joins TRBV10-3 to TRBJ1-1; D ambiguous. The CDR3 is 12 amino acids. V was cut by 9 bases and J by 5 bases, with 13 bases left in between. From germline, CDR1 is ENHRY and CDR2 SYGVKD. CDR3 loop: CAMRTQGTEAFF. The CDR3, as DNA: TGTGCCATGAGGACCCAAGGGACTGAAGCTTTCTTT.

CDR3 bases: TGTGCCATCAAGACTAGCGGGGTTAATACCGGGGAGCTGTTTTTT. Translation gives CAIKTSGVNTGELFF. V gene TRBV10-3 combines with J gene TRBJ2-2, with 11 bases aligning to TRBD2. The CDR3 consists of 15 residues. Trimming cost V 7 bases and J 5 bases; bases outside gene matches: 6. Germline values: CDR1 ENHRY, CDR2 SYGVKD.

For this clone: One base separates it from a far larger clone, so it is likely a read error. At the DNA level, this CDR3 is encoded by other sequences in the same sample as well. The chain has TRBV25-1 and TRBJ2-7; perhaps TRBD1 as D (6 bases). In germline, CDR1 is MGHDK, CDR2 SYGVNS. The V and J ends lost 8 bases and 2 bases respectively, with 10 bases between them. The length of the CDR3 is 12 residues. The CDR3: CASGTGTYEQYF. CDR3 in DNA: TGTGCCAGCGGTACAGGGACCTACGAGCAGTACTTC.

The chain combines TRBV9 with TRBJ2-1; a weak D match, TRBD2 (5 bases). The V gene's germline CDR1 is SGDLS and CDR2 YYNGEE. CDR3 length: 15 residues. V lost 1 base to trimming and J lost 2 bases, with 10 bases between them. CDR3 amino acids: CASSVRSSPYNEQFF. CDR3 bases: TGTGCCAGCAGCGTACGGTCTAGCCCCTACAATGAGCAGTTCTTC.

This chain connects TRBV19 to TRBJ1-5; no clear D. Trimming took 5 bases from V and 6 from J, leaving 23 bases between them. CDR1 and CDR2 from the germline V gene are LNHDA and SQIVND (reference sequence). The CDR3 is made up of 17 amino acids. The CDR3 nucleotides are TGTGCCAGTAGTGCCCAGCCAGTAGGAAGGGCCGGTCAGCCCCAGCATTTT. Translated: CASSAQPVGRAGQPQHF.

This clone appeared once. The chain combines TRBV28 with TRBJ1-5; D is undetermined. Deletions cut 5 bases from V and 4 bases from J, with 12 bases between. Germline-derived CDR1 and CDR2 are MDHEN and SYDVKM. The CDR3 sequence is 14 residues long. The CDR3 DNA follows: TGTGCCAGCAGTGGCGTACAACAGAATCAGCCCCAGCATTTT. Translating gives CASSGVQQNQPQHF. Full variable domain (rest looked up from reference TRBV28 and TRBJ1-5): DVKVTQSSRYLVKRTGEKVFLECVQDMDHENMFWYRQDPGLGLRLIYFSYDVKMKEKGDIPEGYSVSREKKERFSLILESASTNQTSMYLCASSGVQQNQPQHFGDGTRLSIL.

About this clone: A much larger clone lies one base from this, so it may be a read error. The chain is built from TRBV15 and TRBJ2-5, with unresolved D. The V gene lost 1 base and the J gene lost 5 bases, with 11 bases spanning the gap. Germline assignment: CDR1 LNHNV and CDR2 YYDKDF (reference sequence). The CDR3 extends over 14 amino acids. The CDR3 sequence is CATSRASVGETQYF. The DNA of the CDR3 is TGTGCCACCAGCAGAGCCTCAGTAGGGGAGACCCAGTACTTC.

This chain uses TRBV5-1 with TRBJ2-1; 10 bases align to TRBD2. Germline lookup yields CDR1 SGHRS and CDR2 YFSETQ. The CDR3 sequence is 16 residues long. J was trimmed by 5 bases and V by 4 bases; bases with no gene match: 9. CDR3: CASSGGAGGAHNEQFF. The DNA for the CDR3 is TGCGCCAGCAGCGGAGGAGCGGGAGGGGCCCACAATGAGCAGTTCTTC.

This clone appeared a few times. J is TRBJ1-2 and V is TRBV6-4; possible D gene TRBD1, 6 bases. The CDR3 totals 13 residues. The V end lost 0 bases, the J end lost 5 bases, and 7 bases lay between the germline ends. Germline V gene data show CDR1 as MRHNA and CDR2 as SNTAGT. The CDR3 region is CASSDSQGYGYTF. For the CDR3, the DNA is TGTGCCAGCAGTGACTCGCAGGGGTATGGCTACACCTTC.

This sequence joins TRBV5-4 and TRBJ1-4, with 8 bases that match TRBD1. The CDR3 length is 14 residues. The germline V gene encodes CDR1 SGHNT and CDR2 YYREEE (reference sequence). With 5 bases clipped from V and 8 bases from J, the junction kept 8 bases outside the gene matches. The CDR3, as DNA: TGTGCCAGCAGTCAGACAGGGGTGGGAGAAAAACTGTTTTTT. Encoded protein: CASSQTGVGEKLFF.